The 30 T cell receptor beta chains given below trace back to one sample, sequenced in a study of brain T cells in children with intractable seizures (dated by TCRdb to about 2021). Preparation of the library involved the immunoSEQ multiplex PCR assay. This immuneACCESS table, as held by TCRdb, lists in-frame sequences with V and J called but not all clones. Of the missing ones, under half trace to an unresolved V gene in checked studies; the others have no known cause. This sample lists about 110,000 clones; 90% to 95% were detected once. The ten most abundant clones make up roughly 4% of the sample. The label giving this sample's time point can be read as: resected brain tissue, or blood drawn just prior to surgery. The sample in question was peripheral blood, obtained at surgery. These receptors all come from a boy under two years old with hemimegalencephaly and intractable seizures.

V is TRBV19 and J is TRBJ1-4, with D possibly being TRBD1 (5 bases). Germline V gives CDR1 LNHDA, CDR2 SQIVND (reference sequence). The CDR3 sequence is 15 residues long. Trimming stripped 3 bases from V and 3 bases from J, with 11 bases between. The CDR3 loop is CASSISRGANEKLFF. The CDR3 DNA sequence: TGTGCCAGTAGTATTAGCCGGGGCGCTAATGAAAAACTGTTTTTT.

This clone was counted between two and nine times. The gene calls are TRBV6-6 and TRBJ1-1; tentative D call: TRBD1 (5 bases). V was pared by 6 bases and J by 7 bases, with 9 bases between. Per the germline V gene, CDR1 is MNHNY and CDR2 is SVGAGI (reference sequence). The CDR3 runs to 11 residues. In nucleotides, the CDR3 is TGTGCCAGCAGCCCAGGGTTTGAAGCTTTCTTT. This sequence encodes CASSPGFEAFF.

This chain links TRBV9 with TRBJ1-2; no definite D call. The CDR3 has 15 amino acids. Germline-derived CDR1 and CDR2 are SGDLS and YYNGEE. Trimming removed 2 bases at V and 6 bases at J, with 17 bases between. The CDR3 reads CASSVGREMRNGYTF. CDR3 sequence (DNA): TGTGCCAGCAGCGTCGGAAGGGAGATGAGGAATGGCTACACCTTC. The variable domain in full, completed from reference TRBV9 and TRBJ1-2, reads DSGVTQTPKHLITATGQRVTLRCSPRSGDLSVYWYQQSLDQGLQFLIQYYNGEERAKGNILERFSAQQFPDLHSELNLSSLELGDSALYFCASSVGREMRNGYTFGSGTRLTVV.

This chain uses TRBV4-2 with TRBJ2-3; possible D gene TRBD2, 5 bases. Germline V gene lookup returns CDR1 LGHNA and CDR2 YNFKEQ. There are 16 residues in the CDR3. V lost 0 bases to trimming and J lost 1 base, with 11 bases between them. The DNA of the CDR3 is TGTGCCAGCAGCCAAGATCCAGGACTCCGCACAGATACGCAGTATTTT. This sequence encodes CASSQDPGLRTDTQYF.

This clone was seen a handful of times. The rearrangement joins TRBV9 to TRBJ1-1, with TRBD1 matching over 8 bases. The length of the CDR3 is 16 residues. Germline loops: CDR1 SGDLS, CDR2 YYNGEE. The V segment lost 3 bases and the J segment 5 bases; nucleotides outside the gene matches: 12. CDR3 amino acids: CASSEGLQGVLTEAFF. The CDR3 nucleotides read TGTGCCAGCAGCGAGGGATTACAGGGGGTGCTAACTGAAGCTTTCTTT.

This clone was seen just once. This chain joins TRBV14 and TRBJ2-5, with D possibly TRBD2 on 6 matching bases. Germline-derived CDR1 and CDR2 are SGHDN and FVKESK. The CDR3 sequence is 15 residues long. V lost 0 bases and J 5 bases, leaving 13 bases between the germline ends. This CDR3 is CASSQDQWLAETQYF. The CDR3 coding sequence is TGTGCCAGCAGCCAAGATCAGTGGCTAGCGGAGACCCAGTACTTC.

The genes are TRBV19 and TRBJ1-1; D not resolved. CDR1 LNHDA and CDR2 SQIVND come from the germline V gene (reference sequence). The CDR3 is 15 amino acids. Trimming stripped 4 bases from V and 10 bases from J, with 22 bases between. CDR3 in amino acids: CASSTPWRGNPSAFF. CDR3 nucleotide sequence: TGTGCCAGTAGTACCCCCTGGCGGGGAAACCCCTCAGCTTTCTTT.

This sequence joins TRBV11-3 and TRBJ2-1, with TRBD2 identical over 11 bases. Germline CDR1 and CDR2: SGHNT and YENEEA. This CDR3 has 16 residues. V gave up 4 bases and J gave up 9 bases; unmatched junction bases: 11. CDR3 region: CASSYQTSGISGEQFF. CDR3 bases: TGTGCCAGCAGCTACCAGACTAGCGGGATTAGTGGTGAGCAGTTCTTC.

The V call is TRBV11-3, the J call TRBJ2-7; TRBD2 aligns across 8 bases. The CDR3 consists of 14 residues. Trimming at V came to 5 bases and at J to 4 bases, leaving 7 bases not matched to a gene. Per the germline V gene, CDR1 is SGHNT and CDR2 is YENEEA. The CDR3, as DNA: TGTGCCAGCAGCCTTCCGGGACTAGAATACGAGCAGTACTTC. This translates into CASSLPGLEYEQYF.

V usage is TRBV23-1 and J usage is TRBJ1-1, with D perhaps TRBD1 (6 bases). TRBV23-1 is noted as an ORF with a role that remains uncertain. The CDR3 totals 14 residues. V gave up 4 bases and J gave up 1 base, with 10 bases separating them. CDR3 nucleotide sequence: TGCGCCAGCAGTCCCCCGGGACAGAACACTGAAGCTTTCTTT. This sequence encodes CASSPPGQNTEAFF.

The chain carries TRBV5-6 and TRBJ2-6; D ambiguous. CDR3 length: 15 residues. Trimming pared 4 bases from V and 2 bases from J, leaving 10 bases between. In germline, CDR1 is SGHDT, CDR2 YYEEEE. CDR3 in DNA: TGTGCCAGCAGCCTAATTGGGGCTGGGGCCAACGTCCTGACTTTC. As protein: CASSLIGAGANVLTF.

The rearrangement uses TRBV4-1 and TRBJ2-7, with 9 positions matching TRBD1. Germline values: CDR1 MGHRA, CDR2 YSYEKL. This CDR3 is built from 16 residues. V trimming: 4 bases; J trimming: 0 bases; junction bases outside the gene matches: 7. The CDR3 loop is CASSLNGQGSSYEQYF. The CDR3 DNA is TGCGCCAGCAGCCTAAACGGACAGGGGTCCTCCTACGAGCAGTACTTC.

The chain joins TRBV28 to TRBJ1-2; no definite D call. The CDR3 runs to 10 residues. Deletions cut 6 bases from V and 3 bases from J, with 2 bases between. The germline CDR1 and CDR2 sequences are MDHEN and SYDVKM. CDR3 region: CASSYYGYTF. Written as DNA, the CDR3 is TGTGCCAGCAGCTACTATGGCTACACCTTC.

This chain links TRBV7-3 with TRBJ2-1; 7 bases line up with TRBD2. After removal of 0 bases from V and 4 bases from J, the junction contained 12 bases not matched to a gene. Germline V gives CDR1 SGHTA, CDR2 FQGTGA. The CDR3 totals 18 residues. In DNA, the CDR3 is TGTGCCAGCAGCTTAACTCCTCCGGGGAGGGTGACTTACAATGAGCAGTTCTTC. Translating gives CASSLTPPGRVTYNEQFF.

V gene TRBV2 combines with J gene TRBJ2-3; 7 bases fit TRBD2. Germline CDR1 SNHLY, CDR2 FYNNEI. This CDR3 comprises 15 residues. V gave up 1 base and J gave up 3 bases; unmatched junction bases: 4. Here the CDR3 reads CASSEGEGSTDTQYF. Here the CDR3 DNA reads TGTGCCAGCAGTGAAGGGGAGGGGTCAACAGATACGCAGTATTTT.

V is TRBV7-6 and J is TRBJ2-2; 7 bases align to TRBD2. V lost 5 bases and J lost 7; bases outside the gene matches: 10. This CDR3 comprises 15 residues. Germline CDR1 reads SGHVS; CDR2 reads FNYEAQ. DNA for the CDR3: TGTGCCAGCAGCGAACTAGCGCGAGGCGGCGGGGAGCTGTTTTTT. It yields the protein CASSELARGGGELFF. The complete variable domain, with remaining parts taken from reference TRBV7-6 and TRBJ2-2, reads GAGVSQSPRYKVTKRGQDVALRCDPISGHVSLYWYRQALGQGPEFLTYFNYEAQQDKSGLPNDRFSAERPEGSISTLTIQRTEQRDSAMYRCASSELARGGGELFFGEGSRLTVL.

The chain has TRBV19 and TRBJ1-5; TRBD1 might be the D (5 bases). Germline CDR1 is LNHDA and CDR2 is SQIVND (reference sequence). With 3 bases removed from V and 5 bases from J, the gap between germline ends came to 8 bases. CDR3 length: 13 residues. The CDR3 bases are TGTGCCAGTAGTATCGCAGGGCATCAGCCCCAGCATTTT. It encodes CASSIAGHQPQHF.

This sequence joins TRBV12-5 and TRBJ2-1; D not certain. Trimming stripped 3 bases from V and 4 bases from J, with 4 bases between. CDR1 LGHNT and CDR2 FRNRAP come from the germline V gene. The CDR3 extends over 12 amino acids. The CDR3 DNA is TGTGCTAGTGGTTTCCGTTACAATGAGCAGTTCTTC. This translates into CASGFRYNEQFF.

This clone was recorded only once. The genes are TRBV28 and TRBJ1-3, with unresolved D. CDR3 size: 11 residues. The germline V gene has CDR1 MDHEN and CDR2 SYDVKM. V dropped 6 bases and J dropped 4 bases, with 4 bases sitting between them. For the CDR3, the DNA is TGTGCCAGCAGGAAGGGAAACACCATATATTTT. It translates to CASRKGNTIYF.

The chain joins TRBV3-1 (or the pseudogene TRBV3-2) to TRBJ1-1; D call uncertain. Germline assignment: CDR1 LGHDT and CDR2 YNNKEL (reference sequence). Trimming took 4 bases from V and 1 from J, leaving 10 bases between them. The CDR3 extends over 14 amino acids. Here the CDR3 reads CASSPTDGNTEAFF. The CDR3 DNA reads TGTGCCAGCAGCCCAACAGACGGGAACACTGAAGCTTTCTTT.

The CDR3 spells CASSLGVVGLRETQYF. The CDR3 nucleotides are TGTGCCAGCAGCTTAGGGGTCGTGGGCTTGCGGGAGACCCAGTACTTC. The J gene is TRBJ2-5, the V gene TRBV7-6; D not resolved. The germline V and J ends were trimmed by 1 base and 5 bases, with 17 bases remaining between them. The CDR3 spans 16 residues. Germline assignment: CDR1 SGHVS and CDR2 FNYEAQ.

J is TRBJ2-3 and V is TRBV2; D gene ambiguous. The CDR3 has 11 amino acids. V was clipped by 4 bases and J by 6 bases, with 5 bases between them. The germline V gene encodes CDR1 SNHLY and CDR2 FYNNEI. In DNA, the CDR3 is TGTGCCAGCAGTGGAGAGGATACGCAGTATTTT. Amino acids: CASSGEDTQYF.

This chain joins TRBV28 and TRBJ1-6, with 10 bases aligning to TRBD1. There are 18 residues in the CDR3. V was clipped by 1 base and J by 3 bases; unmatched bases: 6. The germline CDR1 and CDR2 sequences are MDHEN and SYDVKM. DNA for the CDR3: TGTGCCAGCAGTTTATACCGCTGGACAGGGGGCTATAATTCACCCCTCCACTTT. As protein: CASSLYRWTGGYNSPLHF.

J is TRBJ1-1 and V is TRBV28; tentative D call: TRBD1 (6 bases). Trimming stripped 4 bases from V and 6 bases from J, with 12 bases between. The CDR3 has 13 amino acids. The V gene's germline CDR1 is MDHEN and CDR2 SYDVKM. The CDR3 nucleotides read TGTGCCAGCAGTTCTCAGGACAGCGCTGAAGCTTTCTTT. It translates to CASSSQDSAEAFF.

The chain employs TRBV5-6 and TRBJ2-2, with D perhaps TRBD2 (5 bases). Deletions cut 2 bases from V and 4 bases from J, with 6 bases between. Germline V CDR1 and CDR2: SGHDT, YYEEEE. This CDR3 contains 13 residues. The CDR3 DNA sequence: TGTGCCAGCAGCTTTCGGGGCACCGGGGAGCTGTTTTTT. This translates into CASSFRGTGELFF.

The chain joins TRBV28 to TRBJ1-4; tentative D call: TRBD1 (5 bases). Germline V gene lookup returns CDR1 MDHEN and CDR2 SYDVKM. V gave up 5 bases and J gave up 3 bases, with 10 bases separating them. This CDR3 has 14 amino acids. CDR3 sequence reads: CASSRRDPNEKLFF. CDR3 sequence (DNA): TGTGCCAGCAGTCGCAGGGATCCTAATGAAAAACTGTTTTTT.

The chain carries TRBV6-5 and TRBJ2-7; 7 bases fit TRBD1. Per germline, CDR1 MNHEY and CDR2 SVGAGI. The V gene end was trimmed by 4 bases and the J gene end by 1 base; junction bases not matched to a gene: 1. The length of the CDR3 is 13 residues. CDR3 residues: CASSLDRSYEQYF. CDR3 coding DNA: TGTGCCAGCAGTTTGGACAGGTCCTACGAGCAGTACTTC.

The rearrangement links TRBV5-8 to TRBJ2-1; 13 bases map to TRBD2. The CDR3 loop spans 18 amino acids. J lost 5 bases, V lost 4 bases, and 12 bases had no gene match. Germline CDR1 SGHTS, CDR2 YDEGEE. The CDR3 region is CASSPGLAGEPRNNEQFF. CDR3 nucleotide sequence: TGTGCCAGCAGCCCAGGACTAGCGGGAGAACCGAGGAACAATGAGCAGTTCTTC.

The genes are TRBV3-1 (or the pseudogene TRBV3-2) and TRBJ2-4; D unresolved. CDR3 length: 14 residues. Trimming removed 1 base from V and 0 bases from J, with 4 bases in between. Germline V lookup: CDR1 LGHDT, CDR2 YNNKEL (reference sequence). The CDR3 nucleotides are TGTGCCAGCAGCCAAGCGGGAGCCAAAAACATTCAGTACTTC. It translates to CASSQAGAKNIQYF.

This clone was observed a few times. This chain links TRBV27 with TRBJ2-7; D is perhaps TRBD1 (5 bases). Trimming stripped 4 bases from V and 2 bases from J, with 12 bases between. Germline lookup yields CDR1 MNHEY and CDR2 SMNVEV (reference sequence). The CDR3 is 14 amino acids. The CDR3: CASSSSGFAYEQYF. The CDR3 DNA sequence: TGTGCCAGCAGTTCTTCAGGGTTCGCCTACGAGCAGTACTTC.